Included here is one TCR beta chain sequence, with context. Different DNA sequences within this sample yield the same CDR3. Participant-reported clinical history was the basis for cohort assignment. Repertoires were generated with immunoSEQ multiplex PCR, while TCRdb's copy carries only in-frame clones and drops some. The table has about 480,000 clones, roughly 90% seen once. The data stem from a study of blood T cell repertoires in COVID-19. Looking at the study overall: Some COVID-19 samples were acute and others convalescent; all came from the United States, Italy and Spain. T cells, B-cell-depleted T cells, or PBMCs provided the cDNA or gDNA that served as material.

The CDR3 contains 14 residues. From germline, CDR1 is LGHDT and CDR2 YNNKEL (reference sequence). The V end lost 1 base, the J end lost 4 bases, and 10 bases lay between the germline ends. This chain uses TRBV3-1 (or the pseudogene TRBV3-2) with TRBJ1-1, with D maybe TRBD1 (5 bases). The sample consisted of PBMCs or T cells enriched from blood (not recorded which). This receptor was obtained from a woman between 35 and 50 years old who had recovered from COVID-19. The CDR3 reads CASSQVVGGTEAFF. The CDR3 coding sequence is TGTGCCAGCAGCCAAGTGGTGGGGGGCACTGAAGCTTTCTTT.